This entry lists 17 T cell receptor beta chains sequenced from one sample in a study of CD8 T cells in ankylosing spondylitis. No cognate antigen is known for these TCRs. Overall study findings and caveats: A motif in TCR beta, a set of 8 or 9 highly homologous variants, appeared characteristic of ankylosing spondylitis blood.

MiXCR, applied by TCRdb to the 5' RACE reads, yields one record per CDR3 protein. The sample has 300,000 to 400,000 distinct CDR3 sequences; about a fifth are singletons. Material: blood, either unsorted or a sorted T cell fraction (not recorded which). These receptors came from a male donor with ankylosing spondylitis.

V usage is TRBV6-2 or TRBV6-3 and J usage is TRBJ2-5; 7 bases align to TRBD2. Losses at the gene ends were 7 bases for V and 5 bases for J; bases not matched to a gene: 10. The CDR3 is 14 amino acids. Germline lookup yields CDR1 MNHEY and CDR2 SVGEGT. The CDR3, as DNA: TGTGCCAGCACAATCGGCGGGAGTCTTGAGACCCAGTACTTC. Amino acids: CASTIGGSLETQYF.

In its sample, this clonotype was seen a few times. This rearrangement joins TRBV19 to TRBJ2-7; 9 bases align to TRBD1. V shed 8 bases and J 0 bases; nucleotides not matched to a gene: 8. The CDR3 length is 15 residues. The germline V gene has CDR1 LNHDA and CDR2 SQIVND (reference sequence). The chain's CDR3 is CASSGTGFSSYEQYF. The CDR3 coding sequence is TGTGCCAGTTCCGGGACAGGGTTTAGCTCCTACGAGCAGTACTTC.

The chain uses TRBV3-1 and TRBJ2-1; D perhaps matches TRBD2 (5 bases). V lost 1 base, J lost 9 bases, and 16 bases lay in between. This CDR3 is built from 15 residues. Germline V lookup: CDR1 LGHDT, CDR2 YNNKEL (reference sequence). The chain's CDR3 is CASSQGGVSRGEQFF. In DNA form, the CDR3 reads TGTGCCAGCAGCCAAGGCGGTGTTAGCCGGGGTGAGCAGTTCTTC.

In its sample, this clonotype was seen a few times. This CDR3 reads CSAPGQGGTEAFF. In nucleotides, the CDR3 is TGCAGTGCTCCGGGACAGGGGGGAACTGAAGCTTTCTTT. V usage is TRBV20-1 and J usage is TRBJ1-1, with 11 nucleotides matching TRBD1. With V trimmed by 5 bases and J by 5 bases, 4 bases remained unmatched. The CDR3 has 13 amino acids. The germline CDR1 and CDR2 sequences are DFQATT and SNEGSKA (reference sequence).

The sample holds a few counts of this clonotype. The rearrangement joins TRBV12-3 or TRBV12-4 to TRBJ2-3, with D possibly TRBD2 on 6 matching bases. V lost 7 bases and J lost 1, with 12 bases in between. This CDR3 is built from 14 residues. CDR3 region: CASTSGLRTDTQYF. CDR3 nucleotides: TGTGCCAGCACCTCGGGACTTCGCACAGATACGCAGTATTTT.

V gene TRBV24-1 combines with J gene TRBJ1-2; a weak D match, TRBD1 (5 bases). CDR3 length equals 15 residues. Trimming took off 4 bases at V and 7 bases at J, with 18 bases between the two ends. Germline CDR1 and CDR2: KGHDR and SFDVKD. The CDR3 region has the DNA TGTGCCACCAGTGACCCCGGACACCCCGCTATTGGCTACACCTTC. Translating gives CATSDPGHPAIGYTF.

The chain couples TRBV10-3 to TRBJ2-1; 8 bases are a match to TRBD1. CDR1 ENHRY and CDR2 SYGVKD come from the germline V gene. V lost 10 bases to trimming and J lost 8 bases; unmatched junction nucleotides: 16. CDR3 length: 15 residues. CDR3: CATRDGQGLGHEQFF. The CDR3 nucleotides read TGTGCCACCAGGGATGGACAGGGTTTAGGCCATGAGCAGTTCTTC.

V usage is TRBV7-6 and J usage is TRBJ1-2, with a weak D call TRBD1 (5 bases). The CDR3 has 16 residues. The germline V gene encodes CDR1 SGHVS and CDR2 FNYEAQ. Between the trimmed V and J ends, which lost 6 bases and 6 bases, there was a span of 23 bases. CDR3 sequence reads: CASRPREVAGGNGYTF. The CDR3 nucleotides are TGTGCCAGCAGACCTAGGGAGGTCGCGGGGGGGAATGGCTACACCTTC.

J is TRBJ2-7 and V is TRBV14, with TRBD2 identical over 7 bases. The germline V gene has CDR1 SGHDN and CDR2 FVKESK. There are 17 residues in the CDR3. Trimming took 0 bases from V and 0 from J; bases not matched to a gene: 8. The CDR3 is CASSQDWRERGSYEQYF. Written as DNA, the CDR3 is TGTGCCAGCAGCCAAGATTGGCGGGAGCGCGGCTCCTACGAGCAGTACTTC.

The V gene is TRBV11-2, the J gene TRBJ2-3; D is unresolved. The CDR3 spans 15 residues. The germline V gene has CDR1 SGHAT and CDR2 FQNNGV. V dropped 3 bases and J dropped 3 bases, with 13 bases sitting between them. The CDR3 nucleotides are TGTGCCAGCAGCTTTTCGGTCCAGCCGACAGATACGCAGTATTTT. Translation gives CASSFSVQPTDTQYF.

There are a few counts of this clonotype. The chain combines TRBV20-1 with TRBJ1-1; weak D call: TRBD1 (6 bases). CDR1 DFQATT and CDR2 SNEGSKA come from the germline V gene (reference sequence). The V gene lost 2 bases and the J gene lost 1 base, with 14 bases spanning the gap. The CDR3 is 15 residues long. This CDR3 reads CSARWIATGNTEAFF. The CDR3 DNA follows: TGCAGTGCTAGATGGATCGCGACAGGGAACACTGAAGCTTTCTTT.

The CDR3 sequence: CSVQNGLDQYF. DNA for the CDR3: TGCAGTGTCCAAAACGGATTAGACCAGTACTTC. The chain has TRBV20-1 and TRBJ2-5; no reliable D call. The CDR3 runs to 11 residues. The ends were cut back, 7 bases at V and 10 bases at J, with 16 bases in the middle. Germline assignment: CDR1 DFQATT and CDR2 SNEGSKA (reference sequence).

The chain recombines TRBV20-1 with TRBJ2-7; 11 positions agree with TRBD1. The CDR3 contains 19 residues. Germline assignment: CDR1 DFQATT and CDR2 SNEGSKA (reference sequence). The junction had 15 bases not matched to a gene; V was cut back by 0 bases and J by 2 bases. CDR3 nucleotides: TGCAGTGCTAGAGATCGGACGGACAGGGGGCGCGGAAGGGCCTACGAGCAGTACTTC. As protein: CSARDRTDRGRGRAYEQYF.

This clonotype has a handful of counts. The chain links TRBV5-5 to TRBJ2-6, with 12 bases aligning to TRBD2. The CDR3 has 18 residues. Germline V lookup: CDR1 SGHKS, CDR2 YYEKEE (reference sequence). Trimming at V came to 3 bases and at J to 1 base, leaving 5 bases not matched to a gene. The CDR3 DNA reads TGTGCCAGCAGCTGGGGACTAGCGGGCCGGTCTGGGGCCAACGTCCTGACTTTC. Translation: CASSWGLAGRSGANVLTF.

The chain combines TRBV10-3 with TRBJ2-7; D perhaps matches TRBD2 (7 bases). Trimming took 4 bases from V and 10 from J, leaving 20 bases between them. The CDR3 totals 14 residues. Germline-derived CDR1 and CDR2 are ENHRY and SYGVKD. The CDR3 here is CAISVGGLVGEQYF. DNA of the CDR3: TGTGCCATCAGTGTCGGGGGGCTCGTCGGGGAACAGTACTTC.

The CDR3 bases are TGCAGTGCTACCGAAAGAGGGACAGGCAGTCTTGAAGCTTTCTTT. This sequence encodes CSATERGTGSLEAFF. The chain uses TRBV20-1 and TRBJ1-1; 8 bases line up with TRBD1. The CDR3 length is 15 residues. Germline V gene sequence: CDR1 DFQATT, CDR2 SNEGSKA (reference sequence). J was trimmed by 7 bases and V by 4 bases; bases with no gene match: 14.

This chain connects TRBV29-1 to TRBJ2-3; D possibly uses TRBD1 or TRBD2 (5 bases each). Germline V lookup: CDR1 SQVTM, CDR2 ANQGSEA. This CDR3 is built from 13 residues. The V gene lost 6 bases and the J gene lost 6 bases, with 16 bases spanning the gap. CDR3 nucleotides: TGCAGCGTCGAGGGGTCTCTCATCGATACGCAGTATTTT. It yields the protein CSVEGSLIDTQYF.